This T cell receptor beta chain emerged from a study of identifying expanded T cells in peripheral blood. Worth noting for this clone: Its antigen is as yet unknown.

Some clones are missing from TCRdb's copy, which holds only in-frame ones; the method was immunoSEQ multiplex PCR. Of about 91,000 clones in the sample, approximately 88% were seen once. General study findings and limits: Differentially abundant clones: around 1.1 between replicates, 15 to 17 at roughly 13 days, approximately 19 at four.

Sequencing was performed on blood. The sequence derives from a person aged 18-70 years in good health.

The CDR3, as DNA: TGTGCCAGCAGTTTACCCGGCGCAGGGGGCTTTCTGAATTCACCCCTCCACTTT. Amino acid sequence: CASSLPGAGGFLNSPLHF. The V gene is TRBV28, the J gene TRBJ1-6, with 8 bases matching TRBD1. CDR1 is MDHEN, CDR2 SYDVKM, per germline. The CDR3 extends over 18 amino acids. Losses at the gene ends were 2 bases for V and 7 bases for J; bases not matched to a gene: 13. Filled out from reference TRBV28 and TRBJ1-6, the complete variable domain reads DVKVTQSSRYLVKRTGEKVFLECVQDMDHENMFWYRQDPGLGLRLIYFSYDVKMKEKGDIPEGYSVSREKKERFSLILESASTNQTSMYLCASSLPGAGGFLNSPLHFGNGTRLTVT.